This record covers a single TCR beta chain. The germline gives CDR1 DFQATT, CDR2 SNEGSKA (reference sequence). V trimming: 0 bases; J trimming: 5 bases; junction bases outside the gene matches: 5. The CDR3 is made up of 15 amino acids. With random hexamers, roughly 0.45 to 1 ug RNA was reverse transcribed. TCRdb called the immunoSEQ multiplex PCR reads again in MiXCR, with one record for every CDR3 protein. Here the sample spans fewer than 300,000 distinct CDR3 sequences, about 85% being singletons. The data are from a study of CD8 T cells in Susac syndrome. The TEMRA cells underwent FACS enrichment, while the CD8+ and CD4+ T cells underwent negative isolation.

The sample was CD8+ T cells from PBMCs. J is TRBJ2-7 and V is TRBV20-1; TRBD2 aligns across 12 bases. This clonotype was obtained from a human donor with multiple sclerosis. CDR3 in amino acids: CSARDLAGGLHEQYF. CDR3 coding DNA: TGCAGTGCTAGAGATCTAGCGGGAGGGCTACACGAGCAGTACTTC.